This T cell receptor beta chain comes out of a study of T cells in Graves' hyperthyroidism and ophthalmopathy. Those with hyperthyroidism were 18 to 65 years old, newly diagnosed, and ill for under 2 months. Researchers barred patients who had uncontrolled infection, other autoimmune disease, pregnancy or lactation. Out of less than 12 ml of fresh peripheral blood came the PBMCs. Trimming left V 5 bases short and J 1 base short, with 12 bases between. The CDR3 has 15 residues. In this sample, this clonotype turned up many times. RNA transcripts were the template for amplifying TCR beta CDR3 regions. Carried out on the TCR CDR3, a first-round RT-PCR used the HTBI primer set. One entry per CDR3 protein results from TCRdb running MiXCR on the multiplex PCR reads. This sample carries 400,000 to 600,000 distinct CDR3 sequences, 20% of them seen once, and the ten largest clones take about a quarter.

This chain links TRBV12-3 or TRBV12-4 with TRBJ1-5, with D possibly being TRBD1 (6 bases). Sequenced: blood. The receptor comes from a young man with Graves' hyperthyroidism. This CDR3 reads CASSDRFASNQPQHF. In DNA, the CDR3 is TGTGCCAGCAGTGACAGGTTCGCGAGCAATCAGCCCCAGCATTTT.